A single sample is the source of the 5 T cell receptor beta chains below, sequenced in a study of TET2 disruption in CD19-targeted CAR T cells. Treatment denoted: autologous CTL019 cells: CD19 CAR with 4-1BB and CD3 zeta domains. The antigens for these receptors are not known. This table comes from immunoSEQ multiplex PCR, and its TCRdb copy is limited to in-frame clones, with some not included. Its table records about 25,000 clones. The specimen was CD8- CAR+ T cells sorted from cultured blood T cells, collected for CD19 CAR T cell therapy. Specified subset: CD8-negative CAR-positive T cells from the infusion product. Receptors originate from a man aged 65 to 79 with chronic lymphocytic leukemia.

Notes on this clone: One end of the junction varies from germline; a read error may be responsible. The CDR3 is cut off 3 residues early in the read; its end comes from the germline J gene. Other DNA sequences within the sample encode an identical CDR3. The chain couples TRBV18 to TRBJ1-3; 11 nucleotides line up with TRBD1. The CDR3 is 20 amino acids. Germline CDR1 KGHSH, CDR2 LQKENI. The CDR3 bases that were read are TGTGCCAGCTCCCGCCCGATTGGACAGGGGGCTCTTCTCTCTGGAAACACT. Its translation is CASSRPIGQGALLSGNT. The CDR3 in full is CASSRPIGQGALLSGNTIYF.

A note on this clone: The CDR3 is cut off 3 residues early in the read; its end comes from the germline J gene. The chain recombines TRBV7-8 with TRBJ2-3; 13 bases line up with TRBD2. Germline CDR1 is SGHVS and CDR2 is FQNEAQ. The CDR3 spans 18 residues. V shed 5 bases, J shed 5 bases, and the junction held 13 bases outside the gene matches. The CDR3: CASSRFITSGGAGDTQYF. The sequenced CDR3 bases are TGTGCCAGCAGCCGATTTATTACTAGCGGGGGGGCGGGAGATACG.

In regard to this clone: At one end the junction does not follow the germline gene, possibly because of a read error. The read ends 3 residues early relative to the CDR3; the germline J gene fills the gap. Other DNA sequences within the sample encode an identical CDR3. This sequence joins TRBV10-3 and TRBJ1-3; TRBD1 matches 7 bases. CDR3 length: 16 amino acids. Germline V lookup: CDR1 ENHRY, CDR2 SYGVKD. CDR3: CAISGPYRGSGNTIYF. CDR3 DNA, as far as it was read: TGTGCCATCAGTGGCCCCTACAGGGGCTCTGGAAACACT.

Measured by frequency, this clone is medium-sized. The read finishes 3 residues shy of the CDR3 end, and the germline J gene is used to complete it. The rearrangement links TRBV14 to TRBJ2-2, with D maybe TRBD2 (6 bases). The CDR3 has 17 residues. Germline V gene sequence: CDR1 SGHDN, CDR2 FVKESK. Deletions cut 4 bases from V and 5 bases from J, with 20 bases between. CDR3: CASSRRGLALLTGELFF. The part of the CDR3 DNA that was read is TGTGCCAGCAGCCGTCGTGGGCTAGCGCTTCTTACCGGGGAG.

Partial CDR3 DNA: TGTGCCAGCAGCCAGGGTTATAATTCACCC. Translation gives CASSQGYNSP. The full CDR3 protein reads CASSQGYNSPLHF. This chain uses TRBV11-3 with TRBJ1-6, with a weak D call TRBD1 (5 bases). The read halts 3 residues ahead of the CDR3 end, with the missing end drawn from the germline J gene. Trimming cost V 5 bases and J 4 bases, with 6 bases left between them. Germline values: CDR1 SGHNT, CDR2 YENEEA. The length of the CDR3 is 13 residues.